The 19 T cell receptor beta chains below all came from one sample that was sequenced in a study of T-cell reconstitution after alpha-beta-depleted transplantation in children. During its preparation, the TCRbeta library received unique molecular identifiers. MiXCR, applied by TCRdb to the PCR reads, yields one record per CDR3 protein. The repertoire has about 420,000 distinct CDR3 sequences, roughly 10% of them found once; the top ten carry 4.5% to 7%. The sequenced sample was PBMCs from the stem cell graft donor, obtained from the stem cell graft. The receptors were sampled from a human donor who donated a stem cell graft to a child with acute myeloid leukemia.

The chain carries TRBV5-1 and TRBJ1-1; 7 nucleotides match TRBD1. CDR1 is SGHRS, CDR2 YFSETQ, per germline. Trimming cost V 3 bases and J 4 bases; bases outside gene matches: 12. There are 16 residues in the CDR3. The CDR3 protein is CASSSIVNRGGTEAFF. In DNA form, the CDR3 reads TGCGCCAGCAGCTCTATCGTGAACAGGGGAGGCACTGAAGCTTTCTTT.

V and J are TRBV20-1 and TRBJ2-2, with 7 bases that match TRBD2. With V trimmed by 1 base and J by 0 bases, 2 bases remained unmatched. Germline loops: CDR1 DFQATT, CDR2 SNEGSKA (reference sequence). The CDR3 runs to 15 residues. The CDR3 bases are TGCAGTGCTAGAGTAGCGGGCCCGAACACCGGGGAGCTGTTTTTT. Translated, it gives CSARVAGPNTGELFF.

This clonotype has only a few counts. This chain's CDR3 is CSVGALNYNEQFF. The DNA for the CDR3 is TGCAGCGTTGGGGCCTTGAATTACAATGAGCAGTTCTTC. This chain links TRBV29-1 with TRBJ2-1; D unclear. The CDR3 totals 13 residues. Trimming took 4 bases from V and 4 from J, leaving 11 bases between them. The germline V gene encodes CDR1 SQVTM and CDR2 ANQGSEA.

Many counts were recorded for this clonotype. The V gene is TRBV29-1, the J gene TRBJ2-6; D may be TRBD1 or TRBD2 (5 bases each). The germline gives CDR1 SQVTM, CDR2 ANQGSEA. The CDR3 is made up of 17 amino acids. Trimming stripped 6 bases from V and 0 bases from J, with 18 bases between. Written as DNA, the CDR3 is TGCAGCGTCGCTCCCCGGGGCGGAACCTCTGGGGCCAACGTCCTGACTTTC. It is translated as CSVAPRGGTSGANVLTF.

This clonotype was picked up a small number of times. The chain is built from TRBV5-1 and TRBJ2-1; 9 bases align to TRBD1. Germline V CDR1 and CDR2: SGHRS, YFSETQ. CDR3 length: 13 amino acids. V lost 4 bases, J lost 9 bases, and 5 bases stayed unmatched. The CDR3 is CASSRGQGTEQFF. The CDR3 nucleotides are TGCGCCAGCAGCAGGGGACAGGGCACTGAGCAGTTCTTC.

The sample holds many counts of this clonotype. The J gene is TRBJ2-3, the V gene TRBV20-1; 11 positions agree with TRBD2. CDR1 and CDR2 from the germline V gene are DFQATT and SNEGSKA (reference sequence). The junction had 9 bases not matched to a gene; V was cut back by 5 bases and J by 5 bases. This CDR3 has 15 amino acids. CDR3 nucleotides: TGCAGTGCTCTTACTAGCGGGAGTTTGGGAGATACGCAGTATTTT. It translates to CSALTSGSLGDTQYF.

CDR3 protein: CASSPPGTASTDTQYF. DNA of the CDR3: TGTGCCAGCTCACCACCTGGGACAGCAAGCACAGATACGCAGTATTTT. This rearrangement joins TRBV18 to TRBJ2-3; 7 bases agree with TRBD1. Per the germline V gene, CDR1 is KGHSH and CDR2 is LQKENI. Trimming removed 0 bases from V and 0 bases from J; junction bases left unmatched: 3. The CDR3 contains 16 residues. Full variable domain (missing parts from reference TRBV18 and TRBJ2-3): NAGVMQNPRHLVRRRGQEARLRCSPMKGHSHVYWYRQLPEEGLKFMVYLQKENIIDESGMPKERFSAEFPKEGPSILRIQQVVRGDSAAYFCASSPPGTASTDTQYFGPGTRLTVL.

At least ten counts were recorded for this clonotype. The chain employs TRBV10-3 and TRBJ1-1; tentatively, D is TRBD1 (6 bases). From germline, CDR1 is ENHRY and CDR2 SYGVKD. This CDR3 spans 14 amino acids. The germline V and J ends were trimmed by 6 bases and 4 bases, with 15 bases remaining between them. The CDR3 sequence: CAIRLNREGTEAFF. CDR3 in DNA: TGTGCCATCAGGTTGAACAGGGAAGGCACTGAAGCTTTCTTT.

Concerning this clonotype: A read error is possible here, since a much larger clone lies one base away. This chain connects TRBV7-3 to TRBJ2-2, with D uncertain. Trimming shortened V by 5 bases and J by 4 bases, and 14 bases separated the two germline ends. The CDR3 contains 15 residues. Germline CDR1 is SGHTA and CDR2 is FQGTGA. The CDR3 DNA reads as TGTGCCAGCAGCAAGACGCGGATGGGCACCGGGGAGCTGTTTTTT. Encoded protein: CASSKTRMGTGELFF. Full variable domain (rest looked up from reference TRBV7-3 and TRBJ2-2): GAGVSQTPSNKVTEKGKYVELRCDPISGHTALYWYRQSLGQGPEFLIYFQGTGAADDSGLPNDRFFAVRPEGSVSTLKIQRTERGDSAVYLCASSKTRMGTGELFFGEGSRLTVL.

This clonotype was counted ten times or more. This sequence joins TRBV7-8 and TRBJ2-4; D is unclear. With 2 bases removed from V and 3 bases from J, the gap between germline ends came to 5 bases. This CDR3 comprises 13 residues. Germline CDR1 reads SGHVS; CDR2 reads FQNEAQ. The CDR3 bases are TGTGCCAGCAGCTTAACAGTCAAAAACATTCAGTACTTC. This codes for CASSLTVKNIQYF.

This chain uses TRBV20-1 with TRBJ2-1; perhaps TRBD1 as D (6 bases). Germline assignment: CDR1 DFQATT and CDR2 SNEGSKA (reference sequence). Trimming took off 5 bases at V and 5 bases at J, with 16 bases between the two ends. The CDR3 consists of 14 residues. CDR3: CSASGHIKDNEQFF. The CDR3 DNA reads TGCAGTGCTTCGGGACACATAAAAGACAATGAGCAGTTCTTC.

This clonotype was counted only a few times. J is TRBJ2-5 and V is TRBV20-1; TRBD2 agrees at 12 bases. Germline V CDR1 and CDR2: DFQATT, SNEGSKA (reference sequence). The CDR3 totals 18 residues. Trimming at V came to 0 bases and at J to 2 bases, leaving 10 bases not matched to a gene. In nucleotides, the CDR3 is TGCAGTGCTAGAGATTTCGGACTAGCGGGACGGGGGCAAGAGACCCAGTACTTC. Its translation is CSARDFGLAGRGQETQYF.

In this sample, this clonotype turned up many times. V gene TRBV2 combines with J gene TRBJ1-4; D gene unclear. With 4 bases removed from V and 0 bases from J, the gap between germline ends came to 12 bases. Germline V gene lookup returns CDR1 SNHLY and CDR2 FYNNEI. The CDR3 length is 16 residues. This CDR3 reads CASSGFKGTTNEKLFF. The CDR3 DNA reads as TGTGCCAGCAGTGGATTTAAAGGAACAACTAATGAAAAACTGTTTTTT. Full variable domain (outside the CDR3, taken from reference TRBV2 and TRBJ1-4): EPEVTQTPSHQVTQMGQEVILRCVPISNHLYFYWYRQILGQKVEFLVSFYNNEISEKSEIFDDQFSVERPDGSNFTLKIRSTKLEDSAMYFCASSGFKGTTNEKLFFGSGTQLSVL.

The gene calls are TRBV20-1 and TRBJ2-7; possibly TRBD1 for D (6 bases). Germline V gives CDR1 DFQATT, CDR2 SNEGSKA (reference sequence). V shed 4 bases and J shed 5 bases, with 12 bases lying between them. CDR3 size: 12 residues. The chain's CDR3 is CSATQGGHEQYF. In DNA, the CDR3 is TGCAGTGCTACCCAAGGGGGTCACGAGCAGTACTTC.

This clonotype has a handful of counts. The chain couples TRBV5-1 to TRBJ2-1; 7 bases line up with TRBD1. Germline CDR1 is SGHRS and CDR2 is YFSETQ. The CDR3 covers 15 residues. J was trimmed by 2 bases and V by 0 bases; bases with no gene match: 2. The CDR3 protein is CASSLEGAPYNEQFF. In DNA form, the CDR3 reads TGCGCCAGCAGCTTGGAGGGGGCCCCCTACAATGAGCAGTTCTTC.

Only a few counts were recorded for this clonotype. The chain uses TRBV27 and TRBJ1-1, with no clear D. Germline loops: CDR1 MNHEY, CDR2 SMNVEV (reference sequence). V was trimmed by 5 bases and J by 0 bases, leaving 13 bases between them. The CDR3 runs to 15 residues. CDR3 sequence reads: CASSPAAFLNTEAFF. The CDR3 nucleotides are TGTGCCAGCAGTCCAGCCGCGTTTCTGAACACTGAAGCTTTCTTT.

This clonotype was seen once. V gene TRBV5-1 combines with J gene TRBJ2-4; D remains unclear. The CDR3 contains 13 residues. Looked up from germline, CDR1 is SGHRS and CDR2 is YFSETQ. Trimming left V 4 bases short and J 12 bases short, with 17 bases between. CDR3 amino acids: CASSRARPVSQYF. In nucleotides, the CDR3 is TGCGCCAGCAGCCGAGCCCGGCCGGTCAGTCAGTACTTC.

This sequence joins TRBV5-1 and TRBJ2-3; 9 nucleotides agree with TRBD1. The CDR3 has 15 amino acids. CDR1 and CDR2 from the germline V gene are SGHRS and YFSETQ. With V trimmed by 0 bases and J by 9 bases, 8 bases remained unmatched. In DNA, the CDR3 is TGCGCCAGCAGCTTGGAGGCACAGGGGGCCGGCACGCAGTATTTT. Translation gives CASSLEAQGAGTQYF.

In this sample, this clonotype turned up a few times. The chain uses TRBV6-5 and TRBJ2-7; 7 positions agree with TRBD1. Germline V gene lookup returns CDR1 MNHEY and CDR2 SVGAGI. This CDR3 has 16 amino acids. After removal of 4 bases from V and 3 bases from J, the junction contained 12 bases not matched to a gene. The CDR3 sequence is CASSFTTGAQYYEQYF. The CDR3 DNA is TGTGCCAGCAGTTTCACTACAGGGGCACAATACTACGAGCAGTACTTC.